The rows below give T cell receptor beta chains drawn from one sample of a study of shared clonotypes between healthy human individuals. Repertoires were generated with immunoSEQ multiplex PCR, while TCRdb's copy carries only in-frame clones and drops some. The sample shows 850,000 to 1,200,000 clones, 60% to 80% of them seen only once. Source material: memory CD4+ T cells sorted from blood. These receptors were taken from a man between 18 and 35 years old in good health. CDR3s include the opening cysteine and the closing phenylalanine or tryptophan. The order of the fields is V gene, D gene, J gene, clone size, CDR3 protein, CDR3 DNA. The D gene is left open where the match is weak. The size entry is marked missing in some rows and otherwise reads once, few, many or a size class.

>TRBV18|.|TRBJ2-7|.
CASSPMVAVTYEQYF
TGTGCCAGCTCACCAATGGTAGCGGTTACCTACGAGCAGTACTTC
>TRBV19|TRBD2|TRBJ2-3|.
CASSIQRGLARTDTQYF
TGTGCCAGTAGTATTCAGCGGGGTTTGGCGAGAACAGATACGCAGTATTTT
>TRBV5-1|.|TRBJ1-2|many
CASSLGVTNYGYTF
TGCGCCAGCAGCTTGGGGGTTACCAACTATGGCTACACCTTC
>TRBV5-4|.|TRBJ2-5|.
CASSPEDWETQYF
TGTGCCAGCAGTCCTGAGGATTGGGAGACCCAGTACTTC
>TRBV2|TRBD2|TRBJ2-3|many
CASKRTSGSSADTQYF
TGTGCCAGCAAAAGGACTAGCGGGAGTTCAGCAGATACGCAGTATTTT
>TRBV2|.|TRBJ1-4|.
CASRSYKGLFF
TGTGCCAGCAGAAGTTATAAAGGTCTGTTTTTT
>TRBV30|.|TRBJ2-7|.
CAWSTRGSEQYF
TGTGCCTGGAGCACCAGGGGTAGCGAGCAGTACTTC
>TRBV29-1|.|TRBJ2-5|.
CSVRGGGQETQYF
TGCAGCGTTCGTGGGGGCGGCCAAGAGACCCAGTACTTC
>TRBV7-7|.|TRBJ1-2|.
CASSRGWRLNYGYTF
TGTGCTAGCAGCCGGGGTTGGAGGCTAAACTATGGCTACACCTTC
>TRBV21-1|.|TRBJ1-5|.
CASRKEGPEPQHF
TGTGCCAGCCGGAAAGAGGGTCCGGAGCCCCAGCATTTT
>TRBV2|.|TRBJ1-2|once
CASSAPQYGYTF
TGTGCCAGCAGTGCACCTCAATATGGCTACACCTTC
>TRBV5-6|TRBD2|TRBJ2-5|.
CASSLGLAGISRNF
TGTGCCAGCAGCTTGGGACTAGCGGGAATAAGTAGGAACTTC
>TRBV6-6|.|TRBJ2-1|.
CASSTNTDSYNEQFF
TGTGCCAGCTCAACAAACACAGATAGTTACAATGAGCAGTTCTTC
>TRBV6-1|TRBD1|TRBJ2-5|.
CASSRNTGQGKTQYF
TGTGCCAGCAGCAGAAATACCGGACAGGGGAAGACCCAGTACTTC
>TRBV5-1|TRBD1|TRBJ1-4|many
CASSWRDSSTNEKLFF
TGCGCCAGCAGCTGGAGGGACAGCTCAACTAATGAAAAACTGTTTTTT
>TRBV11-2|TRBD1|TRBJ1-2|.
CASSPDRIYGYTF
TGTGCCAGCAGCCCGGACAGGATCTATGGCTACACCTTC
>TRBV18|.|TRBJ1-5|.
CASSLQGTNQPQHF
TGTGCCAGCTCACTACAGGGCACCAATCAGCCCCAGCATTTT
>TRBV19|.|TRBJ1-6|.
CASSLRQLGGNTPLHF
TGTGCCAGTAGTTTGCGGCAATTAGGGGGGAACACACCCCTCCACTTT
>TRBV6-5|TRBD1|TRBJ2-3|once
CASSARQGADTQYF
TGTGCCAGCAGTGCCAGACAGGGCGCAGATACGCAGTATTTT
>TRBV5-1|.|TRBJ2-7|.
CASSKGILSSYEQYF
TGCGCCAGCTCAAAGGGGATTCTAAGCTCCTACGAGCAGTACTTC
>TRBV4-1|.|TRBJ1-3|.
CASSQRQVPDSGNTIYF
TGCGCCAGCAGCCAGAGACAGGTTCCCGACTCTGGAAACACCATATATTTT
>TRBV7-2|.|TRBJ2-1|.
CASSLAGIRNEQFF
TGTGCCAGCAGCTTAGCCGGAATCCGCAATGAGCAGTTCTTC
>TRBV6-1|.|TRBJ1-5|.
CASSEGYNGQPQHF
TGTGCCAGCAGTGAAGGGTATAATGGTCAGCCCCAGCATTTT
>TRBV2|TRBD1|TRBJ1-4|.
CASIPRGQGGEKLFF
TGTGCCAGCATTCCTCGGGGACAGGGAGGTGAAAAACTGTTTTTT
>TRBV7-9|.|TRBJ2-3|.
CASSSLLDTQYF
TGTGCCAGCAGCTCCCTTTTGGATACGCAGTATTTT
>TRBV6-5|TRBD1|TRBJ1-4|.
CASRSAGTGNEKLFF
TGTGCCAGCAGATCCGCCGGGACAGGAAATGAAAAACTGTTTTTT
>TRBV6-6|.|TRBJ1-4|.
CASRDATNEKLFF
TGTGCCAGCAGGGATGCAACTAATGAAAAACTGTTTTTT
>TRBV7-2|.|TRBJ1-6|.
CASSSQGTNSPLHF
TGTGCCAGCAGTTCCCAGGGGACTAATTCACCCCTCCACTTT
>TRBV19|.|TRBJ2-5|.
CASSFTGETQYF
TGTGCCAGTAGTTTCACCGGAGAGACCCAGTACTTC
>TRBV7-3|.|TRBJ1-1|.
CASSNGQTTEAFF
TGTGCCAGCAGTAACGGACAGACGACTGAAGCTTTCTTT
>TRBV7-2|TRBD2|TRBJ2-1|.
CASSQTLAGGDNEQFF
TGTGCCAGCAGCCAAACACTAGCGGGAGGGGACAATGAGCAGTTCTTC
>TRBV21-1|.|TRBJ2-1|.
CASSPIIDRDNEQFF
TGTGCCAGCAGCCCGATTATTGACCGGGACAATGAGCAGTTCTTC
>TRBV4-2|.|TRBJ1-4|.
CASSQDGRVGEKLFF
TGTGCCAGCAGCCAAGATGGGAGGGTCGGTGAAAAACTGTTTTTT
>TRBV25-1|TRBD2|TRBJ2-4|.
CATGGTSQNIQYF
TGTGCCACGGGAGGGACTAGCCAAAACATTCAGTACTTC
>TRBV7-2|.|TRBJ2-7|.
CASSYDRHEQYF
TGTGCCAGCAGCTACGACAGGCACGAGCAGTACTTC
>TRBV15|.|TRBJ2-7|.
CATSRVGRSEQYF
TGTGCCACCAGCAGAGTAGGTCGATCCGAGCAGTACTTC
>TRBV11-2|.|TRBJ1-6|.
CASRLSGNSPLHF
TGTGCCAGCAGATTGAGTGGGAATTCACCCCTCCACTTT
>TRBV14|.|TRBJ1-1|few
CASSQDGRVTEAFF
TGTGCCAGCAGCCAAGACGGAAGAGTCACTGAAGCTTTCTTT
>TRBV30|.|TRBJ1-3|.
CAWSVGGRSGNTIYF
TGTGCCTGGAGTGTAGGCGGGAGATCTGGAAACACCATATATTTT
>TRBV7-3|.|TRBJ2-7|.
CASSLTRDYEQYF
TGTGCCAGCAGCTTAACTCGGGACTACGAGCAGTACTTC
>TRBV11-2|TRBD2|TRBJ2-1|.
CASSLGVSGRQQFF
TGTGCCAGCAGCTTAGGTGTTAGCGGGCGCCAGCAGTTCTTC
>TRBV7-9|.|TRBJ2-5|.
CASSQGLGIETQYF
TGTGCCAGCAGCCAGGGACTGGGAATTGAGACCCAGTACTTC
>TRBV13|.|TRBJ2-3|.
CASSLPGTDTQYF
TGTGCCAGCAGCTTACCCGGCACAGATACGCAGTATTTT
>TRBV27|TRBD1|TRBJ1-5|few
CASSTQGAGNQPQHF
TGTGCCAGCAGCACTCAGGGGGCTGGCAATCAGCCCCAGCATTTT
>TRBV2|.|TRBJ2-5|.
CASGTSQETQYF
TGTGCCAGCGGGACGTCCCAAGAGACCCAGTACTTC
>TRBV21-1|.|TRBJ2-7|.
CASSTYTGQPLNYEQYF
TGTGCCAGCAGCACCTACACGGGACAGCCCTTAAACTACGAGCAGTACTTC
>TRBV5-1|TRBD2|TRBJ2-1|.
CASSLGVLAGVEQFF
TGCGCCAGCAGCTTGGGTGTACTAGCGGGAGTGGAGCAGTTCTTC
>TRBV5-1|.|TRBJ1-2|few
CASSLDSSNYGYTF
TGCGCCAGCAGCTTGGACAGCTCTAACTATGGCTACACCTTC
>TRBV6-1|.|TRBJ2-7|.
CASRSPGVEQYF
TGTGCCAGCAGGTCTCCAGGGGTCGAGCAGTACTTC
>TRBV18|TRBD1|TRBJ2-5|.
CASSPVGQGGKETQYF
TGTGCCAGCTCACCGGTGGGACAGGGGGGAAAAGAGACCCAGTACTTC
>TRBV29-1|TRBD2|TRBJ2-1|.
CSVEETTSGGSSYNEQFF
TGCAGCGTTGAAGAAACAACTAGCGGAGGGAGCTCCTACAATGAGCAGTTCTTC
>TRBV13|.|TRBJ2-1|.
CASSSWTRLNEQFF
TGTGCCAGCAGCTCATGGACGCGTCTTAATGAGCAGTTCTTC
>TRBV12-2|.|TRBJ2-7|.
CASRLGVGLPSNEQYF
TGTGCAAGTCGCTTAGGAGTAGGACTCCCCTCTAACGAGCAGTACTTC
>TRBV2|TRBD1|TRBJ2-2|few
CAVPGTDYTGELFF
TGTGCCGTCCCCGGGACAGACTACACCGGGGAGCTGTTTTTT
>TRBV5-4|TRBD2|TRBJ2-2|.
CASSLAGGWWTGELFF
TGTGCCAGCAGCTTGGCCGGGGGGTGGTGGACCGGGGAGCTGTTTTTT
>TRBV2|.|TRBJ1-1|.
CATPGGRGDMNTEAFF
TGTGCCACCCCTGGAGGAAGGGGAGACATGAACACTGAAGCTTTCTTT
>TRBV28|TRBD1|TRBJ2-5|.
CASSAPGQGPQETQYF
TGTGCCAGCAGTGCCCCGGGACAGGGTCCGCAAGAGACCCAGTACTTC
>TRBV18|.|TRBJ1-2|.
CASSPTTGADYGYTF
TGTGCCAGCTCCCCAACGACGGGGGCTGACTATGGCTACACCTTC
>TRBV4-1|.|TRBJ1-1|.
CASSQGAGPNTEAFF
TGCGCCAGCAGCCAGGGGGCGGGACCAAACACTGAAGCTTTCTTT